One sample yielded the 26 T cell receptor beta chains listed below, sequenced in a study of T-cell reconstitution after alpha-beta-depleted transplantation in children. Preparing the TCRbeta library involved the use of unique molecular identifiers. TCRdb processed the PCR reads anew with MiXCR; each CDR3 protein has one entry. The data contain about a million distinct CDR3 sequences, roughly 31% of them seen just once; the ten biggest clones take up about 28%. This specimen was PBMCs, mostly from graft donor cells, taken 360 days after TCRalphabeta/CD19-depleted stem cell transplant. The receptors shown here come from a boy in the first two years of life who had a stem cell transplant for SCID, so the T cells may come from the graft donor.

This clonotype was seen a handful of times. The V and J genes are TRBV15 and TRBJ2-2; D is perhaps TRBD1 (5 bases). Germline V gene data show CDR1 as LNHNV and CDR2 as YYDKDF (reference sequence). There are 17 residues in the CDR3. Trimming removed 2 bases at V and 5 bases at J, with 18 bases between. The CDR3 sequence is CATSRRYLKGWTGELFF. The CDR3 DNA reads as TGTGCCACCAGCAGACGCTATTTGAAGGGGTGGACCGGGGAGCTGTTTTTT.

This clonotype was detected a few times. The chain employs TRBV4-2 and TRBJ2-1, with 10 bases lining up with TRBD2. The CDR3 length is 16 residues. V dropped 7 bases and J dropped 3; count of bases not matched to a gene: 9. Looked up from germline, CDR1 is LGHNA and CDR2 is YNFKEQ. CDR3 sequence (DNA): TGTGCCAGCACCAACTTAGCGGGGGGATACTACAATGAGCAGTTCTTC. This sequence encodes CASTNLAGGYYNEQFF.

The chain has TRBV25-1 and TRBJ2-3, with D hard to call. CDR3 length: 14 amino acids. The germline V gene has CDR1 MGHDK and CDR2 SYGVNS. With 6 bases removed from V and 5 bases from J, the gap between germline ends came to 15 bases. CDR3 sequence reads: CASSESALRDTQYF. DNA for the CDR3: TGTGCCAGCAGCGAGTCCGCATTAAGAGATACGCAGTATTTT.

This clonotype was detected a few times. The rearrangement links TRBV7-8 to TRBJ2-7; D is perhaps TRBD2 (6 bases). CDR1 is SGHVS, CDR2 FQNEAQ, per germline. V was pared by 1 base and J by 2 bases, with 9 bases between. This CDR3 has 14 amino acids. CDR3 loop: CASSLVSGAYEQYF. CDR3 DNA sequence: TGTGCCAGCAGCTTAGTCTCGGGGGCCTACGAGCAGTACTTC.

The V call is TRBV12-3 or TRBV12-4, the J call TRBJ2-4; D is unresolved. The CDR3 is made up of 14 amino acids. Trimming pared 2 bases from V and 0 bases from J, leaving 5 bases between. Written as DNA, the CDR3 is TGTGCCAGCAGTTTAAGTCAAGCCAAAAACATTCAGTACTTC. As protein: CASSLSQAKNIQYF.

There are a few counts of this clonotype. V usage is TRBV9 and J usage is TRBJ2-2; 8 bases match TRBD1. Germline CDR1 and CDR2: SGDLS and YYNGEE. V shed 0 bases, J shed 5 bases, and the junction held 6 bases outside the gene matches. The CDR3 extends over 16 amino acids. The CDR3 DNA reads TGTGCCAGCAGCGTAGTAGGCAGGGGGCATACCGGGGAGCTGTTTTTT. Translated, it gives CASSVVGRGHTGELFF.

The rearrangement links TRBV29-1 to TRBJ2-2, with D maybe TRBD1 (5 bases). In germline, CDR1 is SQVTM, CDR2 ANQGSEA. Trimming took off 5 bases at V and 5 bases at J, with 9 bases between the two ends. The CDR3 extends over 12 amino acids. The CDR3 bases are TGCAGCGTTCACCACAGGACCGGGGAGCTGTTTTTT. This sequence encodes CSVHHRTGELFF.

The chain recombines TRBV6-5 with TRBJ2-1; 7 nucleotides line up with TRBD2. CDR3 length: 14 amino acids. Germline CDR1 and CDR2: MNHEY and SVGAGI. Trimming at V came to 0 bases and at J to 6 bases, leaving 2 bases not matched to a gene. CDR3 DNA: TGTGCCAGCAGTTACTCGCGGGGGAGCAATGAGCAGTTCTTC. Translation: CASSYSRGSNEQFF.

In regard to this clonotype: Germline is not matched at one junction end, which may reflect a read error. CDR3 in amino acids: CASSQDGRDTQYF. CDR3 bases: TGTGCCAGCAGCCAAGATGGGAGGGATACGCAGTATTTT. The chain uses TRBV4-1 and TRBJ2-3; tentatively, D is TRBD2 (6 bases). CDR1 and CDR2 (germline): MGHRA, YSYEKL. The CDR3 is 13 amino acids.

The genes are TRBV12-3 or TRBV12-4 and TRBJ2-3; D is ambiguous. Trimming removed 8 bases from V and 6 bases from J, with 9 bases in between. This CDR3 comprises 11 residues. CDR3 loop: CASQQHDTQYF. The CDR3 DNA sequence: TGTGCCAGCCAACAACACGATACGCAGTATTTT.

This clonotype turned up a few times. The chain carries TRBV25-1 and TRBJ1-2, with 8 bases aligning to TRBD1. The CDR3 covers 14 residues. Per the germline V gene, CDR1 is MGHDK and CDR2 is SYGVNS. The trim removed 3 bases at V and 9 bases at J, leaving 9 bases unmatched. The CDR3 coding sequence is TGTGCCAGCAGTGACCCCGACAGGGGAATGAGCTACACCTTC. This encodes CASSDPDRGMSYTF.

This clonotype occurred a few times. The DNA for the CDR3 is TGTGCCAGCAGCACCCTGTGGGGAGATACGCAGTATTTT. Amino acids: CASSTLWGDTQYF. This chain uses TRBV9 with TRBJ2-3, with unresolved D. Germline lookup yields CDR1 SGDLS and CDR2 YYNGEE. V was cut by 4 bases and J by 5 bases, with 11 bases left in between. CDR3 length: 13 amino acids.

In its sample, this clonotype was seen a few times. This rearrangement joins TRBV20-1 to TRBJ2-7; 7 nucleotides match TRBD2. The V and J ends lost 1 base and 0 bases, in that order; junction bases with no gene match: 9. In germline, CDR1 is DFQATT, CDR2 SNEGSKA (reference sequence). This CDR3 spans 16 amino acids. CDR3 in DNA: TGCAGTGCTAGAGTAATCGGGCGGGGGAGCTCCTACGAGCAGTACTTC. It is translated as CSARVIGRGSSYEQYF.

V gene TRBV7-2 combines with J gene TRBJ2-3, with 7 positions matching TRBD1. V gave up 5 bases and J gave up 2 bases; unmatched junction bases: 4. The V gene's germline CDR1 is SGHTA and CDR2 FQGNSA. The CDR3 has 14 amino acids. The CDR3 loop reads CASSQTGVTDTQYF. CDR3 nucleotide sequence: TGTGCCAGCAGCCAAACAGGGGTCACAGATACGCAGTATTTT.

There are many counts of this clonotype. This chain links TRBV2 with TRBJ2-1, with TRBD2 identical over 8 bases. In germline, CDR1 is SNHLY, CDR2 FYNNEI. V lost 9 bases and J lost 0; bases outside the gene matches: 7. CDR3 length: 15 residues. This CDR3 is CARRSGSGSYNEQFF. DNA for the CDR3: TGTGCCAGAAGGAGCGGGAGCGGCTCCTACAATGAGCAGTTCTTC.

This chain uses TRBV16 with TRBJ1-5, with 7 bases identical to TRBD1. The CDR3 has 14 amino acids. The V and J ends lost 5 bases and 7 bases, in that order; junction bases with no gene match: 8. Germline loops: CDR1 KGHSY, CDR2 FQNENV. CDR3 sequence (DNA): TGTGCCAGCAGCGGCATAGGGGGCAGACAGCCCCAGCATTTT. Encoded protein: CASSGIGGRQPQHF.

The V gene is TRBV12-3 or TRBV12-4, the J gene TRBJ2-3, with unresolved D. This CDR3 spans 15 amino acids. The V and J ends lost 2 bases and 3 bases respectively, with 12 bases between them. The CDR3 DNA reads as TGTGCCAGCAGTTTAATCGACGGACGAACAGATACGCAGTATTTT. Amino acids: CASSLIDGRTDTQYF.

V gene TRBV20-1 combines with J gene TRBJ2-4; tentative D call: TRBD1 (5 bases). Looked up from germline, CDR1 is DFQATT and CDR2 is SNEGSKA (reference sequence). Trimming removed 4 bases at V and 7 bases at J, with 14 bases between. This CDR3 is built from 13 residues. DNA for the CDR3: TGCAGTGCTACCGAAGGGGTGGAGAACATTCAGTACTTC. It is translated as CSATEGVENIQYF.

This clonotype came up a few times. The chain is built from TRBV12-3 or TRBV12-4 and TRBJ1-4; no definite D call. V dropped 5 bases and J dropped 4 bases, with 8 bases sitting between them. The CDR3 consists of 13 residues. This CDR3 is CASSLRHNEKLFF. The CDR3 DNA reads TGTGCCAGCAGTCTGAGGCATAATGAAAAACTGTTTTTT.

The chain couples TRBV10-3 to TRBJ1-2; D is unclear. The V gene lost 2 bases and the J gene lost 6 bases, with 10 bases spanning the gap. This CDR3 spans 13 amino acids. CDR1 is ENHRY and CDR2 is SYGVKD in the germline V gene. DNA for the CDR3: TGTGCCATCAGTGAGGAGAAGGGCCATGGCTACACCTTC. Amino acids: CAISEEKGHGYTF.

The chain has TRBV12-3 or TRBV12-4 and TRBJ2-1; 7 positions match TRBD2. The CDR3 loop spans 13 amino acids. With 7 bases clipped from V and 5 bases from J, the junction kept 5 bases outside the gene matches. CDR3 in amino acids: CASTKAGDNEQFF. The CDR3 region has the DNA TGTGCCAGCACTAAGGCGGGAGACAATGAGCAGTTCTTC.

The J gene is TRBJ2-3, the V gene TRBV15; D perhaps matches TRBD2 (7 bases). The CDR3 is 16 amino acids. In germline, CDR1 is LNHNV, CDR2 YYDKDF (reference sequence). The V end was cut by 3 bases, the J end by 6 bases, with 19 bases between. Written as DNA, the CDR3 is TGTGCCACCAGCAGTAACCCCGGGGGGCCCTGGGATACGCAGTATTTT. Residues: CATSSNPGGPWDTQYF.

V is TRBV12-3 or TRBV12-4 and J is TRBJ1-1, with D uncertain. This CDR3 comprises 16 residues. The ends were cut back, 6 bases at V and 0 bases at J, with 17 bases in the middle. The DNA of the CDR3 is TGTGCCAGCAGGACCGGAGGGTCTCAATTGAACACTGAAGCTTTCTTT. Residues: CASRTGGSQLNTEAFF.

A few counts support this clonotype. The chain combines TRBV24-1 with TRBJ2-7; 8 nucleotides align to TRBD2. CDR1 is KGHDR, CDR2 SFDVKD, per germline. V dropped 4 bases and J dropped 6; count of bases not matched to a gene: 4. The CDR3 sequence is 13 residues long. In DNA, the CDR3 is TGTGCCACCAGTGAGTTTCGGGGGGGCGAGCAGTACTTC. This encodes CATSEFRGGEQYF.

The sample holds a few counts of this clonotype. The rearrangement links TRBV10-3 to TRBJ2-1; D uncertain. The CDR3 contains 12 residues. Trimming took 4 bases from V and 8 from J, leaving 9 bases between them. Looked up from germline, CDR1 is ENHRY and CDR2 is SYGVKD. The chain's CDR3 is CAISGDSDEQFF. The CDR3 region has the DNA TGTGCCATCAGTGGAGACTCCGATGAGCAGTTCTTC.

V usage is TRBV7-9 and J usage is TRBJ2-5; D possibly matches TRBD1 or TRBD2 (5 bases each). Per the germline V gene, CDR1 is SEHNR and CDR2 is FQNEAQ (reference sequence). V lost 3 bases to trimming and J lost 4 bases, with 12 bases between them. The CDR3 length is 14 residues. Here the CDR3 DNA reads TGTGCCAGCAGCTTTGGGGGATCGGCAGAGACCCAGTACTTC. Translating it yields CASSFGGSAETQYF.